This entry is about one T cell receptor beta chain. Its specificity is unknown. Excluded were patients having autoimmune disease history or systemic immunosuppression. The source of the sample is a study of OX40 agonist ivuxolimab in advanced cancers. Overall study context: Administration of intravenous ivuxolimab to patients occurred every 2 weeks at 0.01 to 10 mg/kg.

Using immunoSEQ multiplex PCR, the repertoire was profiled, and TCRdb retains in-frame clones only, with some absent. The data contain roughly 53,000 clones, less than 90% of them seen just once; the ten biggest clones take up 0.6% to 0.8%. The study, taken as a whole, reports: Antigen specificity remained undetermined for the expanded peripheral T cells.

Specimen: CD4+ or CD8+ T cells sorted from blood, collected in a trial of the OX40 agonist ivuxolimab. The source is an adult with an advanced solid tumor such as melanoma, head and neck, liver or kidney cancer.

For the CDR3, the DNA is TGCGCCAGCAGCTTCGTGGAGGGATATTACGAGCAGTACTTC. This sequence encodes CASSFVEGYYEQYF. The chain recombines TRBV5-1 with TRBJ2-7; TRBD2 might be the D (6 bases). Germline V lookup: CDR1 SGHRS, CDR2 YFSETQ. V lost 2 bases, J lost 4 bases, and 13 bases lay in between. The CDR3 runs to 14 residues.